This T cell receptor beta chain was recorded in a study of T cells expressing NK-cell markers. TCRdb reworked the 5' RACE reads into one entry per CDR3 protein, no DNA. Here the sample table reports some 500,000 distinct CDR3 sequences. CDR3 length equals 15 residues. Looked up from germline, CDR1 is SQVTM and CDR2 is ANQGSEA. The rearrangement joins TRBV29-1 to TRBJ2-6. The TCR comes from a woman aged 45-65 years in good health. The sample consisted of blood T cells: a sorted CD56 or NKG2C T cell subset, CD4+ or CD8+ T cells, or bulk PBMC T cells (not recorded which). The CDR3 spells CSVEGESSGANVLTF.